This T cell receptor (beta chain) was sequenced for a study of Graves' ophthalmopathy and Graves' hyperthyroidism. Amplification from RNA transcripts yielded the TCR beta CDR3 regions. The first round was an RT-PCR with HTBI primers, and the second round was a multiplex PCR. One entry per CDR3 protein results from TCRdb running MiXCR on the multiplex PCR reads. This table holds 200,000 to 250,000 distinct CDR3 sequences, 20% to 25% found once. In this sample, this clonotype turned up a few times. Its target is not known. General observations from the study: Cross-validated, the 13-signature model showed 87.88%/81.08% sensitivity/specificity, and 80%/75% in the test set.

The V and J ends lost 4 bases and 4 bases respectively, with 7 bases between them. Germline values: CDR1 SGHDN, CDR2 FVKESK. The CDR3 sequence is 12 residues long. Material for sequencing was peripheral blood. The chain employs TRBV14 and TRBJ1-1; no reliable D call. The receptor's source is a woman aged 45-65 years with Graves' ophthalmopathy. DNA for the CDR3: TGTGCCAGCAGCCCCGCGGGCACTGAAGCTTTCTTT. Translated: CASSPAGTEAFF.